Reported below is one TCR beta chain. What it binds is unknown. The donors (healthy individuals) were bone marrow donors. In the PCR, 60 Vbeta and 13 Jbeta primers were used. Measured with immunoSEQ multiplex PCR; TCRdb has only the in-frame clones, and not every one. This sample has under 170,000 clones, with around 74% found just once. Trimming at V came to 4 bases and at J to 6 bases, leaving 18 bases not matched to a gene. Germline V gene data show CDR1 as SGHRS and CDR2 as YFSETQ. The CDR3 has 19 amino acids. The record originates from a study of cytomegalovirus exposure and HLA in healthy donors. Study-wide points: Analysis was carried out at a later point, and it linked a missense DCLRE1C variant to TCR beta V- and J-gene trimming. Presence/absence comparisons presumed near-even sequencing depth among donors.

The rearrangement joins TRBV5-1 to TRBJ2-7; 14 bases fit TRBD2. The sequenced sample was PBMCs. The sequence was collected from a man aged 45-65 years in good health and CMV-seropositive. As DNA, the CDR3 is TGCGCCAGCAGCGAAATAATAGGGACTAGCGGGAGTGTTCGGGCCGAGCAGTACTTC. It translates to CASSEIIGTSGSVRAEQYF.